Listed below are T cell receptor beta chains from one sample, sequenced in a study of T cell responses to AZD1222 COVID-19 vaccine. Only in-frame clones appear in the TCRdb table, and some are missing; sequencing was by immunoSEQ multiplex PCR. This sample yields 180,000 or so clones, of which about 90% are seen a single time; 1.9% belongs to the top ten. The sequencing here drew on peripheral blood, taken 28 days after the second AZD1222 dose. The receptor source for this set is an adult who received the AZD1222 COVID-19 vaccine. Both conserved end residues are part of each CDR3. D genes are given only for firm matches. Size tells how often a clone was seen (once, few, many) or the class of an expanded clone, and some rows leave it out.

clone size: .
J gene: TRBJ2-5
D gene: .
CDR3 length: 13
V gene: TRBV4-2
CDR3 DNA: TGTGCCAGCAGCCAAGAGCAAGGGGGGACCCAGTACTTC
CDR3 protein: CASSQEQGGTQYF

clone size: .
J gene: TRBJ1-2
D gene: .
CDR3 length: 15
V gene: TRBV21-1
CDR3 DNA: TGTGCCACCTGGTGGGGAGGGACAGGGAAGGATGGCTACACCTTC
CDR3 protein: CATWWGGTGKDGYTF

clone size: .
J gene: TRBJ1-1
D gene: .
CDR3 length: 11
V gene: TRBV10-1
CDR3 DNA: TGCGCCAGCAGGGGGGTGACTGAAGCTTTCTTT
CDR3 protein: CASRGVTEAFF

clone size: few
J gene: TRBJ1-1
D gene: TRBD1
CDR3 length: 14
V gene: TRBV30
CDR3 DNA: TGTGCCGCAAAGGACAGGGGTTCATACACTGAAGCTTTCTTT
CDR3 protein: CAAKDRGSYTEAFF

clone size: .
J gene: TRBJ1-3
D gene: .
CDR3 length: 13
V gene: TRBV3-1/TRBV3-2
CDR3 DNA: TGTGCCAGCAGCCGCCTCTCTGGAAACACCATATATTTT
CDR3 protein: CASSRLSGNTIYF

clone size: .
J gene: TRBJ2-7
D gene: .
CDR3 length: 14
V gene: TRBV30
CDR3 DNA: TGTGCCTGGAGTGGGGTCCTCCCCTCCTACGAGCAGTACTTC
CDR3 protein: CAWSGVLPSYEQYF

clone size: .
J gene: TRBJ2-1
D gene: .
CDR3 length: 12
V gene: TRBV6-5
CDR3 DNA: TGTGCCAGCACCAAGGGACCCAATGAGCAGTTCTTC
CDR3 protein: CASTKGPNEQFF

clone size: .
J gene: TRBJ1-6
D gene: TRBD1
CDR3 length: 21
V gene: TRBV2
CDR3 DNA: TGTGCCAGCACCCGCGAATTGCTGGGACAGGGGAGTAGGTATCGGAATTCACCCCTCCACTTT
CDR3 protein: CASTRELLGQGSRYRNSPLHF

clone size: .
J gene: TRBJ1-2
D gene: .
CDR3 length: 14
V gene: TRBV5-1
CDR3 DNA: TGCGCCAGCAGCTTTCGGGGCGGGGAAGATGGCTACACCTTC
CDR3 protein: CASSFRGGEDGYTF

clone size: .
J gene: TRBJ1-1
D gene: .
CDR3 length: 13
V gene: TRBV5-1
CDR3 DNA: TGCGCCAGCAGCTCGCTGTGGGGGACCGAAGCTTTCTTT
CDR3 protein: CASSSLWGTEAFF

clone size: once
J gene: TRBJ2-2
D gene: TRBD2
CDR3 length: 16
V gene: TRBV19
CDR3 DNA: TGTGCCAGTAAAAAGCGGGAGAACCCGAGAACCGGGGAGCTGTTTTTT
CDR3 protein: CASKKRENPRTGELFF

clone size: .
J gene: TRBJ2-7
D gene: .
CDR3 length: 14
V gene: TRBV28
CDR3 DNA: TGTGCCAGCAGTTTGGGGCAGTACTCCTACGAGCAGTACTTC
CDR3 protein: CASSLGQYSYEQYF

clone size: .
J gene: TRBJ1-2
D gene: .
CDR3 length: 14
V gene: TRBV4-3
CDR3 DNA: TGCGCCAGCAGCCAAGATAGGGGAAGCTATGGCTACACCTTC
CDR3 protein: CASSQDRGSYGYTF

clone size: once
J gene: TRBJ1-3
D gene: .
CDR3 length: 15
V gene: TRBV30
CDR3 DNA: TGTGCCTGGAGGAACCCCGGGGGTTCTGGAAACACCATATATTTT
CDR3 protein: CAWRNPGGSGNTIYF

clone size: .
J gene: TRBJ2-7
D gene: .
CDR3 length: 12
V gene: TRBV25-1
CDR3 DNA: TGTGCCAGCAGCCACGCCCCCTACGAGCAGTACTTC
CDR3 protein: CASSHAPYEQYF

clone size: .
J gene: TRBJ2-2
D gene: TRBD1
CDR3 length: 17
V gene: TRBV3-1/TRBV3-2
CDR3 DNA: TGTGCCAGCAGCCAAGTATGGTCTACAGGGGGTTCCGGGGAGCTGTTTTTT
CDR3 protein: CASSQVWSTGGSGELFF

clone size: .
J gene: TRBJ1-1
D gene: .
CDR3 length: 14
V gene: TRBV10-2
CDR3 DNA: TGCGCCAGCAGTGAACCCGGGGGGAACACTGAAGCTTTCTTT
CDR3 protein: CASSEPGGNTEAFF

clone size: .
J gene: TRBJ2-5
D gene: .
CDR3 length: 17
V gene: TRBV6-1
CDR3 DNA: TGTGCCAGCAGTGAAATAAGGGCGCAGCCCCAGAGAGAGACCCAGTACTTC
CDR3 protein: CASSEIRAQPQRETQYF

clone size: once
J gene: TRBJ1-1
D gene: TRBD1
CDR3 length: 12
V gene: TRBV2
CDR3 DNA: TGTGCCTGGAGGACAGGGAGGGCTGAAGCTTTCTTT
CDR3 protein: CAWRTGRAEAFF

clone size: .
J gene: TRBJ1-2
D gene: TRBD1
CDR3 length: 15
V gene: TRBV18
CDR3 DNA: TGTGCCAGCTCACCGTATGCGACAGGGGACTATGGCTACACCTTC
CDR3 protein: CASSPYATGDYGYTF

clone size: .
J gene: TRBJ2-1
D gene: TRBD2
CDR3 length: 15
V gene: TRBV6-1
CDR3 DNA: TGTGCCAGCAGTGAATTAGCGGGGGGGCCTGGTGAGCAGTTCTTC
CDR3 protein: CASSELAGGPGEQFF

clone size: .
J gene: TRBJ2-7
D gene: TRBD2
CDR3 length: 14
V gene: TRBV19
CDR3 DNA: TGTGCCAGTAGTATCGGGGAGGGGATATACGAGCAGTACTTC
CDR3 protein: CASSIGEGIYEQYF

clone size: .
J gene: TRBJ2-3
D gene: .
CDR3 length: 12
V gene: TRBV6-2/TRBV6-3
CDR3 DNA: TGTGCCAGCAGTTTGCTAGCATATACGCAGTATTTT
CDR3 protein: CASSLLAYTQYF

clone size: .
J gene: TRBJ2-3
D gene: TRBD1
CDR3 length: 14
V gene: TRBV9
CDR3 DNA: TGTGCCAGCACTCGACAGGGGGGCCGAGATACGCAGTATTTT
CDR3 protein: CASTRQGGRDTQYF

clone size: once
J gene: TRBJ1-4
D gene: .
CDR3 length: 15
V gene: TRBV6-1
CDR3 DNA: TGTGCCAGCAGTGAAAAAGGCCCGTTGATTGAAAAACTGTTTTTT
CDR3 protein: CASSEKGPLIEKLFF

clone size: .
J gene: TRBJ1-2
D gene: TRBD1
CDR3 length: 17
V gene: TRBV15
CDR3 DNA: TGTGCCACCAGCAGCGGCACCGGGACAGAAAAACCCTATGGCTACACCTTC
CDR3 protein: CATSSGTGTEKPYGYTF

clone size: .
J gene: TRBJ1-2
D gene: .
CDR3 length: 15
V gene: TRBV7-3
CDR3 DNA: TGTGCCAGCAGGCAACTGGGGAGGGCGGAGGAGGGCTACACCTTC
CDR3 protein: CASRQLGRAEEGYTF

clone size: .
J gene: TRBJ2-4
D gene: TRBD2
CDR3 length: 17
V gene: TRBV5-6
CDR3 DNA: TGTGCCAGCAGCTCCCGTCGCAGCGGGGGAGCCAAAAACATTCAGTACTTC
CDR3 protein: CASSSRRSGGAKNIQYF